A selection of T cell receptor beta chains follows, all from one sample in a study of blood T cell repertoires in COVID-19. Sequencing used immunoSEQ multiplex PCR; TCRdb keeps in-frame clones, though not all of them. The sample carries around 100,000 clones, roughly nine tenths recorded once. Sequencing was done on a sample of peripheral blood. The receptors come from a woman aged 80 or over with acute or convalescent COVID-19. The CDR3 runs from the conserved cysteine through the conserved F or W.

V gene	J gene	CDR3 length	CDR3 protein
TRBV28	TRBJ2-7	15	CASSRYPGQSYEQYF
TRBV2	TRBJ1-3	15	CASRLRDSPGNTIYF
TRBV18	TRBJ2-7	14	CASSSGTATYEQYF
TRBV10-3	TRBJ1-2	14	CAISESEGASGYTF
TRBV3-1/TRBV3-2	TRBJ1-4	16	CASSQGWGRTNEKLFF
TRBV5-8	TRBJ1-5	17	CASSAALDSNSNQPQHF
TRBV19	TRBJ1-2	12	CASTAGGQTYTF
TRBV18	TRBJ2-3	14	CASSPPNQRGARNF
TRBV3-1/TRBV3-2	TRBJ2-3	16	CASSQELASGTDTQYF
TRBV5-1	TRBJ2-1	13	CASSTTSHNEQFF
TRBV4-3	TRBJ2-4	16	CASSQQSGQGKNIQYF
TRBV14	TRBJ1-2	14	CASSVAGPNYGYTF
TRBV6-6	TRBJ1-2	16	CASSSTDSPYNYGYTF
TRBV27	TRBJ2-2	16	CASSLSAGVNTGELFF
TRBV10-3	TRBJ2-7	13	CAISDIASYEQYF
TRBV27	TRBJ2-7	20	CASSLSVGYRGQNSSYEQYF
TRBV6-1	TRBJ1-1	14	CASSEAPGSTEAFF
TRBV6-5	TRBJ2-2	15	CASSYTGTGAGELFF
TRBV25-1	TRBJ2-7	14	CASSGQGRAYEQYF
TRBV30	TRBJ1-6	14	CARSTTGLNSPLHF
TRBV7-2	TRBJ1-6	15	CASSLQGGNGSPLHF
TRBV9	TRBJ2-3	13	CASSVAGTDTQYF
TRBV2	TRBJ1-5	15	CASSVDRYSNQPQHF
TRBV2	TRBJ1-5	13	CASSPQQNQPQHF
TRBV10-3	TRBJ2-1	16	CAISIPGTGGYNEQFF
TRBV10-3	TRBJ1-2	17	CAISEGQGAIVNYGYTF
TRBV6-2/TRBV6-3	TRBJ2-3	15	CASSLGTLNTDTQYF
TRBV30	TRBJ2-2	14	CACDAGGWTGELFF
TRBV30	TRBJ1-2	15	CAWSVAGGSYRGYTF
TRBV27	TRBJ1-6	15	CASRKPGQGHSPLHF
TRBV7-2	TRBJ2-3	17	CASNFPRGGLSADTQYF
TRBV28	TRBJ1-2	13	CASSLRPLYGYTF
TRBV3-1/TRBV3-2	TRBJ1-5	14	CASSQDRGNQPQHF
TRBV7-8	TRBJ2-7	14	CASSYRGSSYEQYF
TRBV27	TRBJ2-7	15	CASSLWASGVQEQYF
TRBV4-1	TRBJ2-1	13	CASSQGLAGEQFF
TRBV5-4	TRBJ2-7	13	CASSLAVSYEQYF
TRBV28	TRBJ1-1	15	CASSSWQGAHTEAFF
TRBV30	TRBJ1-1	12	CAWRGGGTEAFF
TRBV28	TRBJ1-1	14	CASTNHRGNTEAFF
TRBV6-1	TRBJ1-2	12	CASSSDIYGYTF
TRBV5-1	TRBJ2-3	15	CASSTGTGVADTQYF
TRBV18	TRBJ1-1	15	CASSPSGTGWTEAFF